The 6 T cell receptor beta chains reported below all come from one sample, sequenced in a study of control samples from healthy donors and cancer patients. The table came from immunoSEQ multiplex PCR; TCRdb's copy has only in-frame clones and leaves some out. Counted here are tens of thousands of clones, 89% occurring once; the ten biggest clones make up roughly 6.7%. The sequencing input was blood. These receptors all come from a man aged 50 to 60 in good health.

This clone appeared once. V gene TRBV19 combines with J gene TRBJ1-5; the match to TRBD1 covers 8 bases. The germline gives CDR1 LNHDA, CDR2 SQIVND (reference sequence). The V gene end was trimmed by 7 bases and the J gene end by 6 bases; junction bases not matched to a gene: 11. This CDR3 contains 15 residues. The CDR3 bases are TGTGCCAGTACCAGCGACGGACAGGGATTTCAGCCCCAGCATTTT. Its translation: CASTSDGQGFQPQHF.

CDR3 bases: TGTGCCTGGAGTCAAAACCGGCAGGGGGATGAGACCCAGTACTTC. Encoded protein: CAWSQNRQGDETQYF. The V and J genes are TRBV30 and TRBJ2-5; TRBD1 aligns across 7 bases. CDR1 is GTSNPN, CDR2 SVGIG, per germline (reference sequence). This CDR3 has 15 amino acids. V shed 2 bases and J 5 bases; nucleotides not matched to a gene: 11. The entire variable domain, with the rest obtained from reference TRBV30 and TRBJ2-5, is as follows: SQTIHQWPATLVQPVGSPLSLECTVEGTSNPNLYWYRQAAGRGLQLLFYSVGIGQISSEVPQNLSASRPQDRQFILSSKKLLLSDSGFYLCAWSQNRQGDETQYFGPGTRLLVL.

The genes are TRBV4-3 and TRBJ2-7; TRBD2 agrees at 9 bases. CDR1 is LGHNA, CDR2 YSLEER, per germline. After removal of 4 bases from V and 0 bases from J, the junction contained 4 bases not matched to a gene. The CDR3 covers 15 residues. The CDR3 sequence: CASSRVAGASYEQYF. CDR3 DNA: TGCGCCAGCAGCCGAGTAGCGGGGGCCTCCTACGAGCAGTACTTC.

This chain uses TRBV7-9 with TRBJ2-7; D unclear. With 4 bases removed from V and 4 bases from J, the gap between germline ends came to 5 bases. The CDR3 runs to 11 residues. Germline V gene data show CDR1 as SEHNR and CDR2 as FQNEAQ (reference sequence). CDR3 sequence (DNA): TGTGCCAGCAGCTCCCAATACGAGCAGTACTTC. Protein: CASSSQYEQYF.

J is TRBJ1-4 and V is TRBV18; 7 bases map to TRBD1. With V trimmed by 1 base and J by 5 bases, 4 bases remained unmatched. The CDR3 runs to 15 residues. Germline V lookup: CDR1 KGHSH, CDR2 LQKENI. CDR3 amino acids: CASSPLGQANEKLFF. CDR3 sequence (DNA): TGTGCCAGCTCACCACTAGGACAGGCGAATGAAAAACTGTTTTTT.

The chain has TRBV29-1 and TRBJ2-7; D may be TRBD2 (6 bases). CDR1 SQVTM and CDR2 ANQGSEA come from the germline V gene. The CDR3 runs to 13 residues. V shed 4 bases and J shed 6 bases, with 16 bases lying between them. The CDR3 is CSVGTLGGGEQYF. CDR3 nucleotide sequence: TGCAGCGTTGGAACCTTGGGGGGTGGCGAGCAGTACTTC.